These 31 T cell receptor beta chains originate from one sample sequenced in a study of OX40 agonist ivuxolimab in advanced cancers. Libraries were prepared through the immunoSEQ multiplex PCR assay. The source is immuneACCESS, and TCRdb retained only in-frame sequences with V and J called. Part of the clones is not carried over; for the studies checked, unresolved V genes explain less than half of this, and the remainder is unexplained. The sample table records about 83,000 clones; approximately 84% of these occur just once. 7.3% of the sample comes from the top ten. Sequencing was performed on CD4+ or CD8+ T cells sorted from blood, taken in a trial of the OX40 agonist ivuxolimab. The receptors here all came from an adult with an advanced solid tumor such as melanoma, head and neck, liver or kidney cancer.

As for this clone: One junction end does not reproduce the germline sequence, and a read error may be involved. The chain employs TRBV7-7 and TRBJ2-5, with a tentative D call TRBD1 (6 bases). From germline, CDR1 is SSHAT and CDR2 FNYEAQ (reference sequence). This CDR3 has 16 residues. The CDR3 DNA is TGTGCTAGCAGCTTATCGACAACACCGAGGGGGGAGACCCAGTACTTC. Protein sequence: CASSLSTTPRGETQYF. The variable domain in full, with the rest retrieved from reference TRBV7-7 and TRBJ2-5, is GAGVSQSPRYKVTKRGQDVTLRCDPISSHATLYWYQQALGQGPEFLTYFNYEAQPDKSGLPSDRFSAERPEGSISTLTIQRTEQRDSAMYRCASSLSTTPRGETQYFGPGTRLLVL.

This chain connects TRBV7-2 to TRBJ2-1; tentative D call: TRBD2 (5 bases). The V gene lost 4 bases and the J gene lost 16 bases, with 14 bases spanning the gap. This CDR3 contains 11 residues. Germline lookup yields CDR1 SGHTA and CDR2 FQGNSA. CDR3 sequence: CASSSFGRLFF. The CDR3 DNA is TGTGCCAGCAGCTCCTTTGGGAGACTATTCTTC.

CDR3 nucleotides: TGTGCCAGCAGCCAACGAGGGAAAAACATTCAGTACTTC. The encoded protein is CASSQRGKNIQYF. This chain links TRBV4-2 with TRBJ2-4; tentative D call: TRBD2 (5 bases). This CDR3 region has 13 residues. Germline V lookup: CDR1 LGHNA, CDR2 YNFKEQ. V lost 2 bases to trimming and J lost 4 bases, with 6 bases between them.

The gene calls are TRBV6-5 and TRBJ2-7; D is ambiguous. Germline CDR1 and CDR2: MNHEY and SVGAGI. CDR3 length equals 13 residues. V gave up 0 bases and J gave up 4 bases, with 7 bases separating them. Here the CDR3 reads CASSYSIEYEQYF. The CDR3 region has the DNA TGTGCCAGCAGTTACTCTATCGAGTACGAGCAGTACTTC.

The J gene is TRBJ2-2, the V gene TRBV4-2, with 7 nucleotides matching TRBD2. The V gene end was trimmed by 0 bases and the J gene end by 0 bases; junction bases not matched to a gene: 7. CDR3 length: 18 residues. Germline V gene data show CDR1 as LGHNA and CDR2 as YNFKEQ. Here the CDR3 reads CASSQDSSGEANTGELFF. CDR3 DNA sequence: TGTGCCAGCAGCCAAGATTCTAGCGGAGAGGCGAACACCGGGGAGCTGTTTTTT.

This clone has only a few counts. The V call is TRBV7-9, the J call TRBJ2-7, with D possibly TRBD1 on 6 matching bases. This CDR3 is built from 12 residues. Germline values: CDR1 SEHNR, CDR2 FQNEAQ (reference sequence). The V and J ends lost 6 bases and 5 bases respectively, with 11 bases between them. The CDR3: CASSRTGNEQYF. For the CDR3, the DNA is TGTGCCAGCAGTCGAACAGGGAACGAGCAGTACTTC.

The chain has TRBV4-1 and TRBJ1-2, with 7 bases identical to TRBD1. V trimming: 0 bases; J trimming: 4 bases; junction bases outside the gene matches: 5. Germline lookup yields CDR1 MGHRA and CDR2 YSYEKL. CDR3 length equals 15 residues. Here the CDR3 DNA reads TGCGCCAGCAGCCAAGAGGGGGGGGACAGCTATGGCTACACCTTC. Protein sequence: CASSQEGGDSYGYTF.

V gene TRBV6-5 combines with J gene TRBJ1-5; D is possibly TRBD1 (5 bases). The CDR3 runs 15 residues. Between the trimmed V and J ends, which lost 8 bases and 4 bases, there was a span of 18 bases. Germline V gene data show CDR1 as MNHEY and CDR2 as SVGAGI. The CDR3 DNA reads TGTGCCAGCGCCCCCGGGACTAAGAGGAATCAGCCCCAGCATTTT. It codes for CASAPGTKRNQPQHF.

CDR3 sequence reads: CASSPTLVEAFF. CDR3 nucleotides: TGTGCCAGCTCACCGACTTTGGTGGAAGCTTTCTTT. The V gene is TRBV18, the J gene TRBJ1-1, with D uncertain. The CDR3 is made up of 12 amino acids. V was cut by 3 bases and J by 8 bases, with 10 bases left in between. Germline V gene sequence: CDR1 KGHSH, CDR2 LQKENI.

The chain couples TRBV6-5 to TRBJ1-1; D may be TRBD1 (6 bases). V shed 4 bases and J shed 9 bases, with 15 bases lying between them. Germline V gene data show CDR1 as MNHEY and CDR2 as SVGAGI. This CDR3 spans 13 amino acids. The CDR3 bases are TGTGCCAGCAGTTCAGGGGTTTCTAGCAAAGCTTTCTTT. Its translation: CASSSGVSSKAFF.

The J gene is TRBJ2-7, the V gene TRBV7-6; 9 bases align to TRBD1. The junction had 6 bases not matched to a gene; V was cut back by 1 base and J by 5 bases. This CDR3 comprises 15 residues. Germline assignment: CDR1 SGHVS and CDR2 FNYEAQ. CDR3 sequence: CASSLGDRAPHEQYF. CDR3 sequence (DNA): TGTGCCAGCAGCTTAGGGGACAGGGCCCCCCACGAGCAGTACTTC.

V is TRBV2 and J is TRBJ1-5, with D perhaps matching TRBD1 (6 bases). The CDR3 consists of 14 residues. Germline CDR1 is SNHLY and CDR2 is FYNNEI. Trimming pared 2 bases from V and 6 bases from J, leaving 11 bases between. CDR3 in DNA: TGTGCCAGCAGTGAACAGGGGCGCAGTCAGCCCCAGCATTTT. The encoded protein is CASSEQGRSQPQHF.

The rearrangement links TRBV14 to TRBJ2-3, with 7 bases matching TRBD1. The trim removed 6 bases at V and 5 bases at J, leaving 2 bases unmatched. CDR3 length equals 12 residues. In germline, CDR1 is SGHDN, CDR2 FVKESK. CDR3 DNA: TGTGCCAGCAGGTACAGGGGAGATACGCAGTATTTT. This encodes CASRYRGDTQYF. Based on the CDR3 plus reference TRBV14 and TRBJ2-3, the full variable domain is EAGVTQFPSHSVIEKGQTVTLRCDPISGHDNLYWYRRVMGKEIKFLLHFVKESKQDESGMPNNRFLAERTGGTYSTLKVQPAELEDSGVYFCASRYRGDTQYFGPGTRLTVL.

The V call is TRBV30, the J call TRBJ2-7, with 8 bases fitting TRBD1. Germline V lookup: CDR1 GTSNPN, CDR2 SVGIG (reference sequence). V trimming: 2 bases; J trimming: 2 bases; junction bases outside the gene matches: 5. CDR3 length equals 14 residues. CDR3 sequence reads: CAWSSGTGTYEQYF. CDR3 bases: TGTGCCTGGAGTTCCGGGACAGGTACCTACGAGCAGTACTTC.

The rearrangement uses TRBV30 and TRBJ1-4, with a tentative D call TRBD1 (6 bases). This CDR3 has 14 residues. The germline V and J ends were trimmed by 4 bases and 5 bases, with 14 bases remaining between them. From germline, CDR1 is GTSNPN and CDR2 SVGIG (reference sequence). Here the CDR3 reads CAWNRGGHNEKLFF. The CDR3 bases are TGTGCCTGGAATAGAGGGGGTCACAATGAAAAACTGTTTTTT.

A few counts support this clone. The chain has TRBV30 and TRBJ1-1, with 7 bases that match TRBD1. Germline CDR1 is GTSNPN and CDR2 is SVGIG (reference sequence). The CDR3 consists of 11 residues. V shed 5 bases and J 9 bases; nucleotides not matched to a gene: 6. CDR3 nucleotide sequence: TGTGCCTGGCACCGGGACAGCAAAGCTTTCTTT. Encoded protein: CAWHRDSKAFF.

The V and J genes are TRBV29-1 and TRBJ2-5; D ambiguous. CDR3 length: 10 amino acids. CDR1 and CDR2 (germline): SQVTM, ANQGSEA. Trimming took off 4 bases at V and 3 bases at J, with 3 bases between the two ends. Written as DNA, the CDR3 is TGCAGCGTTGGAGAAGAGACCCAGTACTTC. Translating gives CSVGEETQYF.

The chain recombines TRBV30 with TRBJ2-3; D is unresolved. The CDR3 length is 15 residues. Deletions cut 1 base from V and 1 base from J, with 12 bases between. Germline V gives CDR1 GTSNPN, CDR2 SVGIG (reference sequence). CDR3 DNA sequence: TGTGCCTGGAGTGCCTCCGGACCACGCACAGATACGCAGTATTTT. Translating gives CAWSASGPRTDTQYF.

The chain carries TRBV5-6 and TRBJ2-7, with TRBD1 matching 8 bases. Germline values: CDR1 SGHDT, CDR2 YYEEEE. V dropped 0 bases and J dropped 0; count of bases not matched to a gene: 5. This CDR3 is built from 16 residues. The chain's CDR3 is CASSLGDRKYSYEQYF. The DNA of the CDR3 is TGTGCCAGCAGCTTGGGGGACAGGAAATACTCCTACGAGCAGTACTTC. Full variable domain (remainder filled in from reference TRBV5-6 and TRBJ2-7): DAGVTQSPTHLIKTRGQQVTLRCSPKSGHDTVSWYQQALGQGPQFIFQYYEEEERQRGNFPDRFSGHQFPNYSSELNVNALLLGDSALYLCASSLGDRKYSYEQYFGPGTRLTVT.

The chain is built from TRBV19 and TRBJ2-3; D is ambiguous. Germline V lookup: CDR1 LNHDA, CDR2 SQIVND (reference sequence). Trimming shortened V by 6 bases and J by 0 bases, and 10 bases separated the two germline ends. The CDR3 loop spans 14 amino acids. CDR3 nucleotide sequence: TGTGCCAGTAGGACCCGTATTAGCACAGATACGCAGTATTTT. Residues: CASRTRISTDTQYF.

To note about this clone: This sample also contains other DNA sequences that code for the same CDR3. The rearrangement uses TRBV6-6 and TRBJ2-7, with 8 bases matching TRBD2. CDR1 and CDR2 (germline): MNHNY, SVGAGI (reference sequence). This CDR3 spans 13 amino acids. J gave up 3 bases and V 2 bases, and 0 bases lay outside the gene matches. The CDR3 bases are TGTGCCAGCAGTTACGGGACTAGCTACGAGCAGTACTTC. Translated: CASSYGTSYEQYF.

The CDR3 is CAWSSLAGAQETQYF. CDR3 DNA: TGTGCCTGGAGTTCCCTAGCGGGAGCCCAAGAGACCCAGTACTTC. The chain couples TRBV30 to TRBJ2-5; 10 nucleotides agree with TRBD2. The CDR3 runs to 15 residues. Germline V gene lookup returns CDR1 GTSNPN and CDR2 SVGIG (reference sequence). V dropped 2 bases and J dropped 1; count of bases not matched to a gene: 4.

A few counts support this clone. This sequence joins TRBV11-2 and TRBJ2-7; a weak D match, TRBD1 (6 bases). This CDR3 comprises 15 residues. Trimming pared 1 base from V and 4 bases from J, leaving 14 bases between. The germline gives CDR1 SGHAT, CDR2 FQNNGV. As DNA, the CDR3 is TGTGCCAGCAGCTTAGTAAGTACAGGGCGGTACGAGCAGTACTTC. Its translation: CASSLVSTGRYEQYF.

Of note for this clone: A junction boundary mismatches the germline segment, possibly from a read error. The chain has TRBV7-7 and TRBJ1-1; D uncertain. Germline V gene lookup returns CDR1 SSHAT and CDR2 FNYEAQ (reference sequence). The CDR3 is 13 residues long. CDR3 sequence reads: CASSYNMNTEAFF. CDR3 DNA sequence: TGTGCTAGCAGCTACAATATGAACACTGAAGCTTTCTTT.

This chain uses TRBV7-2 with TRBJ2-3, with 15 bases that match TRBD2. Trimming cost V 5 bases and J 3 bases; bases outside gene matches: 6. Germline lookup yields CDR1 SGHTA and CDR2 FQGNSA. The CDR3 sequence is 17 residues long. The CDR3 DNA is TGTGCCAGCAGCACCCGGACTAGCGGGAGGGCTACAGATACGCAGTATTTT. Translating it yields CASSTRTSGRATDTQYF.

This chain links TRBV9 with TRBJ2-7; D assignment may be TRBD1 or TRBD2 (5 bases each). Between the trimmed V and J ends, which lost 0 bases and 4 bases, there was a span of 14 bases. CDR1 and CDR2 from the germline V gene are SGDLS and YYNGEE. The CDR3 contains 15 residues. CDR3 sequence: CASSVATGPLYEQYF. The DNA of the CDR3 is TGTGCCAGCAGCGTAGCTACGGGACCACTTTACGAGCAGTACTTC.

V is TRBV7-2 and J is TRBJ2-7; perhaps TRBD1 as D (7 bases). The CDR3 loop spans 14 amino acids. Germline values: CDR1 SGHTA, CDR2 FQGNSA. V was clipped by 5 bases and J by 3 bases, with 14 bases between them. The CDR3: CASSSGGGVYEQYF. DNA for the CDR3: TGTGCCAGCAGCAGCGGAGGGGGCGTCTACGAGCAGTACTTC.

The chain has TRBV2 and TRBJ2-1; 10 positions match TRBD2. This CDR3 is 15 amino acids long. Germline CDR1 reads SNHLY; CDR2 reads FYNNEI. The trim removed 4 bases at V and 7 bases at J, leaving 7 bases unmatched. CDR3 protein: CASSGEGAGGNEQFF. The CDR3 DNA is TGTGCCAGCAGTGGGGAGGGAGCGGGAGGGAATGAGCAGTTCTTC.

V gene TRBV7-2 combines with J gene TRBJ2-5, with a tentative D call TRBD2 (5 bases). The end of the DNA fits TRBJ2-7 better, so the J call may be wrong. The CDR3 covers 13 residues. The germline CDR1 and CDR2 sequences are SGHTA and FQGNSA. The CDR3, as DNA: TGTGCCAGCAGCTTAGACGGGACCTACGAGCAGTACTTC. This sequence encodes CASSLDGTYEQYF.

The chain has TRBV18 and TRBJ1-2; D remains unclear. The CDR3 has 13 residues. The germline CDR1 and CDR2 sequences are KGHSH and LQKENI. V was cut by 6 bases and J by 3 bases, with 11 bases left in between. The CDR3 coding sequence is TGTGCCAGCTCGTCGGGAGTGGACTATGGCTACACCTTC. Amino acid sequence: CASSSGVDYGYTF.

The chain couples TRBV2 to TRBJ1-2; D is undetermined. This CDR3 has 14 amino acids. The germline V gene has CDR1 SNHLY and CDR2 FYNNEI. V shed 3 bases and J shed 6 bases, with 14 bases lying between them. The CDR3 coding sequence is TGTGCCAGCAGTGACCTCATTTACGGAGATGGCTACACCTTC. The encoded protein is CASSDLIYGDGYTF. Full variable domain (remainder filled in from reference TRBV2 and TRBJ1-2): EPEVTQTPSHQVTQMGQEVILRCVPISNHLYFYWYRQILGQKVEFLVSFYNNEISEKSEIFDDQFSVERPDGSNFTLKIRSTKLEDSAMYFCASSDLIYGDGYTFGSGTRLTVV.